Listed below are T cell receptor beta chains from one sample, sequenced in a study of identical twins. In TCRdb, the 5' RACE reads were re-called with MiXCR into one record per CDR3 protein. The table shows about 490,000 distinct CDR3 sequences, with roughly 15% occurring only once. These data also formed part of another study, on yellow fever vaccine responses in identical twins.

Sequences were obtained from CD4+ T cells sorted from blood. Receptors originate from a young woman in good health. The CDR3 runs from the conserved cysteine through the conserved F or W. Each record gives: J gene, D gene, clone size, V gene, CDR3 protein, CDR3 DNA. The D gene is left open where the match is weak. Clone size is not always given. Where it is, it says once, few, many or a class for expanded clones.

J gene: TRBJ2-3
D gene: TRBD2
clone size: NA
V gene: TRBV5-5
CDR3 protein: CASSPGGLAGVTQYF
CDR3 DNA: TGTGCCAGCAGCCCGGGGGGACTAGCGGGGGTTACGCAGTATTTT

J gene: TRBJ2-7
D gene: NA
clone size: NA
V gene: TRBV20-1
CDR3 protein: CSARREINYEQYF
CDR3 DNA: TGCAGTGCTAGACGGGAGATAAACTACGAGCAGTACTTC

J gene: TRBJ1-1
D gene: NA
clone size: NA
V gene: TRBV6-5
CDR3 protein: CASSYSMIQGIVFF
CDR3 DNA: TGTGCCAGCAGTTACTCGATGATCCAGGGTATTGTTTTCTTT

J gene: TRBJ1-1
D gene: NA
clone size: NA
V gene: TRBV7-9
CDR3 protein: CASGWGQKAFF
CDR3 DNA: TGTGCCAGCGGGTGGGGGCAAAAAGCTTTCTTT

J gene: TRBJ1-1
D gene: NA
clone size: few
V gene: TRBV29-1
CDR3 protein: CSAHPFDRRNTEAFF
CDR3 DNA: TGCAGCGCCCACCCTTTCGACAGGCGGAACACTGAAGCTTTCTTT

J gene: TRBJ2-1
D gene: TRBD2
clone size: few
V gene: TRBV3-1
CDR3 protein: CASSQGTSGGYNEQFF
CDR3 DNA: TGTGCCAGCAGCCAAGGGACTAGCGGGGGATACAATGAGCAGTTCTTC

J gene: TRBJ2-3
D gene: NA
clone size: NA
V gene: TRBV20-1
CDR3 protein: CSARQGNGDTQYF
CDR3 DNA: TGCAGTGCTAGACAGGGTAATGGAGATACGCAGTATTTT

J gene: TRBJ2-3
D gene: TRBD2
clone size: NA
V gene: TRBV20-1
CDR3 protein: CSARPPSGREGDTQYF
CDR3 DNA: TGCAGTGCTAGACCCCCAAGCGGGAGGGAAGGAGATACGCAGTATTTT

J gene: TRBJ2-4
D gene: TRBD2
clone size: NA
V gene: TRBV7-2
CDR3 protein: CASSPTSGSGGNIQYF
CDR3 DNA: TGTGCCAGCAGCCCGACTAGCGGGAGTGGTGGAAACATTCAGTACTTC

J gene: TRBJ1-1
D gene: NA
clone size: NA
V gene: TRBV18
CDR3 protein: CASFEVAEAFF
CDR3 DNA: TGTGCCAGCTTCGAAGTGGCTGAAGCTTTCTTT

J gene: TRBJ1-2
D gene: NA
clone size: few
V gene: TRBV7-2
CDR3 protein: CASSSLGGGSYGYTF
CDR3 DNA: TGTGCCAGCAGCTCTCTAGGTGGGGGAAGCTATGGCTACACCTTC

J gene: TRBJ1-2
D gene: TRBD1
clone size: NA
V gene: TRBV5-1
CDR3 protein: CASSSGQGFGYTF
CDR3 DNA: TGCGCCAGCAGCTCAGGACAGGGATTCGGCTACACCTTC

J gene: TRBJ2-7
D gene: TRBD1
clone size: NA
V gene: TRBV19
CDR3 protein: CASSIFGRGTGGAEQYF
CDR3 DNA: TGTGCCAGTAGTATTTTTGGTCGGGGGACAGGGGGTGCTGAGCAGTACTTC

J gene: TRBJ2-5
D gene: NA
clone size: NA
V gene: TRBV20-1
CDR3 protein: CCAPRGGAGHKETQYF
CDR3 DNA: TGCTGTGCTCCCCGAGGGGGGGCCGGACACAAAGAGACCCAGTACTTC

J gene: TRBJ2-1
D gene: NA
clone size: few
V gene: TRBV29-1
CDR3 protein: CSVRPSPGQFNEQFF
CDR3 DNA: TGCAGCGTTCGCCCATCACCTGGGCAGTTCAATGAGCAGTTCTTC

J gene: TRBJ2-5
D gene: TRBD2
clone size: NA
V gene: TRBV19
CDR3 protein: CASSVLAGVGETQYF
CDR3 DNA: TGTGCCAGTAGTGTTCTAGCGGGAGTCGGGGAGACCCAGTACTTC

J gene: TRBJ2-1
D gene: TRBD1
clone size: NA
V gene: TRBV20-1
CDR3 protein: CSALTTGSYNEQFF
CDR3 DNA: TGCAGTGCCCTCACGACAGGGTCCTACAATGAGCAGTTCTTC

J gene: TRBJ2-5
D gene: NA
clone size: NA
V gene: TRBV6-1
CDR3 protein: CASRRGRQETQYF
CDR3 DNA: TGTGCCAGCAGAAGGGGACGGCAAGAGACCCAGTACTTC

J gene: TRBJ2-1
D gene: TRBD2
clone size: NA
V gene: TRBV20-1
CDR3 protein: CSATTSALYNEQFF
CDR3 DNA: TGCAGTGCCACGACTAGCGCCCTCTATAATGAGCAGTTCTTC

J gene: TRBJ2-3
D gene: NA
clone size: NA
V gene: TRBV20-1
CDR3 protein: CSAGFQGIDTQYF
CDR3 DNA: TGCAGTGCTGGATTTCAGGGGATAGATACGCAGTATTTT

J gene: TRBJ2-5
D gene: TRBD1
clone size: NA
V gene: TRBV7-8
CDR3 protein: CASSPDRVNPRETQYF
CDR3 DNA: TGTGCCAGCAGCCCTGACAGGGTCAACCCCAGGGAGACCCAGTACTTC

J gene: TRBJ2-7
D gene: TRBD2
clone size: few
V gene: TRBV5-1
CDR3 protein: CASSSELTSGSFEQYF
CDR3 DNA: TGCGCCAGCAGTTCGGAGTTGACTAGCGGGAGTTTCGAGCAGTACTTC

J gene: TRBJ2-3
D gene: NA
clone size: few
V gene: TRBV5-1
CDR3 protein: CASSLYQSVADTQYF
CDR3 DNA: TGCGCCAGCAGCTTGTATCAGAGTGTTGCAGATACGCAGTATTTT

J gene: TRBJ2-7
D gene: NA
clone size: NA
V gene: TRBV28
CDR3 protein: CASSKGSSYEQYF
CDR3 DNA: TGTGCCAGCAGTAAGGGGAGCTCCTACGAGCAGTACTTC

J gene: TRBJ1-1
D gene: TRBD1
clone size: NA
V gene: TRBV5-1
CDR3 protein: CASSLVDRGNTEAFF
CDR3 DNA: TGCGCCAGCAGCTTGGTGGACAGGGGGAACACTGAAGCTTTCTTT

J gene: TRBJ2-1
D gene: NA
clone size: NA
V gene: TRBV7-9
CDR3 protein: CASSLDSQHYNEQFF
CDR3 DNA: TGTGCCAGCAGCTTAGACTCACAACATTACAATGAGCAGTTCTTC

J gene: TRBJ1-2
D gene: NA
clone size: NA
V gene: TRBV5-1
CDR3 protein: CASSSDSGGNYGYTF
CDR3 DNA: TGCGCCAGCAGCTCAGACAGCGGGGGGAACTATGGCTACACCTTC

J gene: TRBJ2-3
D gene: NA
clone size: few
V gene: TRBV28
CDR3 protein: CASRVPQEYTDTQYF
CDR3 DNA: TGTGCCAGCAGGGTGCCCCAGGAATACACAGATACGCAGTATTTT

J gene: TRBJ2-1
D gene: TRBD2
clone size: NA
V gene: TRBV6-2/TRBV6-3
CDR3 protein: CASSDPGLAGVNEQFF
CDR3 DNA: TGTGCCAGCAGTGATCCGGGACTAGCGGGAGTCAATGAGCAGTTCTTC

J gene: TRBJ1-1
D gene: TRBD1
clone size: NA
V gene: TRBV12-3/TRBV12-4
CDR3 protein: CASSSPHKTGGTEAFF
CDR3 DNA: TGTGCCAGCAGTTCACCGCATAAAACAGGGGGCACTGAAGCTTTCTTT

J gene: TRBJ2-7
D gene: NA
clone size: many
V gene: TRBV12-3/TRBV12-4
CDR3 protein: CASKLAASYEQYF
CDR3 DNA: TGTGCCAGCAAGCTAGCAGCTTCCTACGAGCAGTACTTC

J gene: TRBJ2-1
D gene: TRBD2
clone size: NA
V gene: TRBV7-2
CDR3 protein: CASSHNALAGTYNEQFF
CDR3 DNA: TGTGCCAGCAGCCACAACGCACTAGCGGGGACTTACAATGAGCAGTTCTTC

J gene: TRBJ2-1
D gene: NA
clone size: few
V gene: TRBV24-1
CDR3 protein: CATSRGYSYNEQFF
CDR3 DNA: TGTGCCACCAGTCGGGGGTACTCCTACAATGAGCAGTTCTTC

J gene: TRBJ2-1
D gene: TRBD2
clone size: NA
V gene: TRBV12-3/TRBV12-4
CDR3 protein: CASSFLPRGASGRGNEQFF
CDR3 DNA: TGTGCCAGCAGTTTCCTCCCTCGCGGGGCTAGCGGGAGAGGTAATGAGCAGTTCTTC

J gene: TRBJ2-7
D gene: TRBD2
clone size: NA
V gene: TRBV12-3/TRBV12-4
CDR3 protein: CASSLGWGGEQYF
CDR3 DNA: TGTGCCAGCAGTCTAGGGTGGGGGGGTGAGCAGTACTTC

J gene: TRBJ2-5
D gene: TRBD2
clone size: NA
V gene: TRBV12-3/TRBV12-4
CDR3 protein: CASSLVAGGTETQYF
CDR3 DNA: TGTGCCAGCAGTTTAGTAGCGGGGGGGACTGAGACCCAGTACTTC

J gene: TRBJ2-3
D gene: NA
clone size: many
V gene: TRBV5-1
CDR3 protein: CASSDRLRTDTQYF
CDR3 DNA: TGCGCCAGCAGCGATCGACTAAGGACAGATACGCAGTATTTT

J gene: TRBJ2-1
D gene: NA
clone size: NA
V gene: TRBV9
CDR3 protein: CASSVSVGEYNEQFF
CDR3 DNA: TGTGCCAGCAGCGTCTCTGTGGGGGAATACAATGAGCAGTTCTTC

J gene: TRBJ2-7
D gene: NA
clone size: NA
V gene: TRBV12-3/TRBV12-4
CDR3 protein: CASLSGLGYEQYF
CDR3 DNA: TGTGCCAGCTTATCTGGGTTGGGCTACGAGCAGTACTTC

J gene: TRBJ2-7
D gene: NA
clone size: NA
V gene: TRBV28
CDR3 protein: CASSRKMTVSYEQYF
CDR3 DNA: TGTGCCAGCAGTCGAAAAATGACAGTCTCCTACGAGCAGTACTTC

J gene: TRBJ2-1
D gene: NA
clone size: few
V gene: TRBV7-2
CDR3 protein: CASSNIGVYNEQFF
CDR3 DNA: TGTGCCAGCAGCAATATCGGGGTGTACAATGAGCAGTTCTTC

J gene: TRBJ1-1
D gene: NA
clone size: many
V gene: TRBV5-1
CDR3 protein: CASSETTGSTEAFF
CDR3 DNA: TGCGCCAGCAGCGAAACTACAGGGTCCACTGAAGCTTTCTTT

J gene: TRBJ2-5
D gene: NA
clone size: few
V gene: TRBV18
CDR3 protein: CASSPQQYQETQYF
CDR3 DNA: TGTGCCAGCTCACCCCAGCAGTACCAAGAGACCCAGTACTTC

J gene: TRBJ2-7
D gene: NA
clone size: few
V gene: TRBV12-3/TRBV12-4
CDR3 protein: CASSLKATYEQYF
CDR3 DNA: TGTGCCAGCAGTTTAAAGGCAACCTACGAGCAGTACTTC

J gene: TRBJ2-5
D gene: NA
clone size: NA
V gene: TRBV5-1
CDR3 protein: CASKTGVQETQYF
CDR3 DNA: TGCGCCAGCAAAACGGGGGTCCAAGAGACCCAGTACTTC

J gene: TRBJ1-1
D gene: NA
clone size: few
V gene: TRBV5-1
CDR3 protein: CASSFMGQLEAFF
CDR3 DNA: TGCGCCAGCAGCTTCATGGGACAACTTGAAGCTTTCTTT

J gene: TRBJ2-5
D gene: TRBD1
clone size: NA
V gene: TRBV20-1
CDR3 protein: CSARGRQGLETQYF
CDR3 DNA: TGCAGTGCTAGAGGCCGACAGGGTTTGGAGACCCAGTACTTC

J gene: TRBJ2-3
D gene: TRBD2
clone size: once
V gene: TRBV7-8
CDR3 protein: CASSWTSGGAGTDTQYF
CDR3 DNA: TGTGCCAGCAGCTGGACTAGCGGGGGGGCCGGCACAGATACGCAGTATTTT

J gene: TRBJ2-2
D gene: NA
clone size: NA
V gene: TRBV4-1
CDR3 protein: CASRLGGRGTGELFF
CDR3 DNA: TGCGCCAGCAGACTCGGCGGAAGGGGCACCGGGGAGCTGTTTTTT

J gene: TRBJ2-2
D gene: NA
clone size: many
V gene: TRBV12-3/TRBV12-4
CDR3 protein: CASSFGNEIGELFF
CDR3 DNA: TGTGCCAGCAGTTTTGGAAACGAGATCGGGGAGCTGTTTTTT

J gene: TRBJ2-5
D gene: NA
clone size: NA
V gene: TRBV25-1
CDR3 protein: CASSEGGNLQETQYF
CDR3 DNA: TGTGCCAGCAGTGAAGGTGGGAACCTCCAGGAGACCCAGTACTTC

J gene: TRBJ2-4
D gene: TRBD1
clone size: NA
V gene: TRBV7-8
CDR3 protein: CASSLGWTGGELAKNIQYF
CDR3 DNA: TGTGCCAGCAGCTTAGGGTGGACAGGGGGAGAGTTAGCCAAAAACATTCAGTACTTC

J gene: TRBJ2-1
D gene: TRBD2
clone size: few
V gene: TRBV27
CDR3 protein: CATRAGPRGNEQFF
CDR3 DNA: TGTGCCACCAGAGCGGGACCGAGGGGAAATGAGCAGTTCTTC

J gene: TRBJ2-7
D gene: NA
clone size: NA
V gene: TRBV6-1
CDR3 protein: CASSGGAKLSGEQYF
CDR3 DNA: TGTGCCAGCAGTGGAGGGGCGAAGTTGTCTGGCGAGCAGTACTTC

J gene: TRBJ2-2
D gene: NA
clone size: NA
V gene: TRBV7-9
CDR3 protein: CASSFSNGSPTGELFF
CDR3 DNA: TGTGCCAGCAGCTTTTCGAACGGGAGCCCTACCGGGGAGCTGTTTTTT

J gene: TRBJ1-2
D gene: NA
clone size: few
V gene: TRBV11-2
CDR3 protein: CASSLADGNYGYTF
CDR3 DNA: TGTGCCAGCAGCTTAGCCGACGGAAACTATGGCTACACCTTC

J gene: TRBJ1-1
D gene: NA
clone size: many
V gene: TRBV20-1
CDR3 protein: CSASPGHKNTEAFF
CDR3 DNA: TGCAGTGCTTCCCCCGGACACAAGAACACTGAAGCTTTCTTT

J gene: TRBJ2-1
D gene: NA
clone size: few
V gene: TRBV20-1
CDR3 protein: CSARGGQSFYDEQFF
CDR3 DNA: TGCAGTGCTAGGGGGGGGCAGAGCTTTTACGATGAGCAGTTCTTC

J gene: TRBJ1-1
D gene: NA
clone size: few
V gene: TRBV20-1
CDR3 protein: CSARWSMNTEAFF
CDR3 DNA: TGCAGTGCTAGATGGAGCATGAACACTGAAGCTTTCTTT